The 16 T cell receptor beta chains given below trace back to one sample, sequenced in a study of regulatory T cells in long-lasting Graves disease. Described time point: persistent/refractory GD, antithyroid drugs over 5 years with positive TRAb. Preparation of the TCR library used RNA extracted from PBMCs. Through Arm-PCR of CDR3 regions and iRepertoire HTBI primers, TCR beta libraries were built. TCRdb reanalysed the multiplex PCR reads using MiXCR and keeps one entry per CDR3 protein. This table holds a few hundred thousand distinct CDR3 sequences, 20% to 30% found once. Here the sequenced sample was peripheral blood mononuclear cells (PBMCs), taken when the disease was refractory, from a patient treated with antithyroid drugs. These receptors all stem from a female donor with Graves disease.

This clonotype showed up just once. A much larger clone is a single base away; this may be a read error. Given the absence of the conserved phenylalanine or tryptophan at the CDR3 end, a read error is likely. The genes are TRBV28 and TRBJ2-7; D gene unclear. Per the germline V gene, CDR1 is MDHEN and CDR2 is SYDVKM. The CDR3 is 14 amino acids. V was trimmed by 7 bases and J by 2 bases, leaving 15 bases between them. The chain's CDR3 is CASNELGGAYEQYL. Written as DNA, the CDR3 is TGTGCCAGCAATGAATTGGGTGGAGCCTACGAGCAGTACCTC.

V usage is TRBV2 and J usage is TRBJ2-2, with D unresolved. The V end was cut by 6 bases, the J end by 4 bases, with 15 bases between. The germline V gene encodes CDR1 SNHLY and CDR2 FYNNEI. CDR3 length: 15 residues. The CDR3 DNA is TGTGCCAGCAGCCCACGACGGATTAGCACCGGGGAGCTGTTTTTT. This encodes CASSPRRISTGELFF. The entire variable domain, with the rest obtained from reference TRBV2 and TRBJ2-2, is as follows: EPEVTQTPSHQVTQMGQEVILRCVPISNHLYFYWYRQILGQKVEFLVSFYNNEISEKSEIFDDQFSVERPDGSNFTLKIRSTKLEDSAMYFCASSPRRISTGELFFGEGSRLTVL.

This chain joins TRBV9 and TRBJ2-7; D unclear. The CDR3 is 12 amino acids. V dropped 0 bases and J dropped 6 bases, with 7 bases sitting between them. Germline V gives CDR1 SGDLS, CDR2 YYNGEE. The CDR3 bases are TGTGCCAGCAGCGTAGGGGGTCGCGAGCAGTACTTC. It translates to CASSVGGREQYF.

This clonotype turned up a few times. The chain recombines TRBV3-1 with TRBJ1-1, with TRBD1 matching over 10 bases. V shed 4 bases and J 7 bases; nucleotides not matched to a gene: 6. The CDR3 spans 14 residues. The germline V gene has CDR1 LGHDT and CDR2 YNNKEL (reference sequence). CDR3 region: CASSLRTGGSEAFF. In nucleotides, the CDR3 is TGTGCCAGCAGCCTCCGGACAGGGGGTAGTGAAGCTTTCTTT. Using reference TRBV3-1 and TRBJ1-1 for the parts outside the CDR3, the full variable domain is DTAVSQTPKYLVTQMGNDKSIKCEQNLGHDTMYWYKQDSKKFLKIMFSYNNKELIINETVPNRFSPKSPDKAHLNLHINSLELGDSAVYFCASSLRTGGSEAFFGQGTRLTVV.

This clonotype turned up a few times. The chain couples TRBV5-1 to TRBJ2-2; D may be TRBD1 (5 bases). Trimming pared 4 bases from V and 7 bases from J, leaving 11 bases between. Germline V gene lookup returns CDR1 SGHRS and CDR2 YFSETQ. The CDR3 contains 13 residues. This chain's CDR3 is CASSRGFDGELFF. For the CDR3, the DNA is TGCGCCAGCAGCAGGGGATTTGACGGGGAGCTGTTTTTT.

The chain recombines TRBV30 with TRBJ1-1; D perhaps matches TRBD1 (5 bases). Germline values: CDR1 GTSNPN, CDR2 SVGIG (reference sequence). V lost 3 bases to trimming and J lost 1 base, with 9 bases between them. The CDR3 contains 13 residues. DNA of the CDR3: TGTGCCTGGAGGGGGCCGGGGAACACTGAAGCTTTCTTT. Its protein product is CAWRGPGNTEAFF.

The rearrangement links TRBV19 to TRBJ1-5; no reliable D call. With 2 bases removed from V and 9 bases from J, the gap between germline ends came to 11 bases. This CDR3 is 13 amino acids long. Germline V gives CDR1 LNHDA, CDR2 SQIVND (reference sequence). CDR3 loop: CASSINSAAPQHF. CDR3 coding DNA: TGTGCCAGTAGTATAAACAGTGCCGCGCCCCAGCATTTT.

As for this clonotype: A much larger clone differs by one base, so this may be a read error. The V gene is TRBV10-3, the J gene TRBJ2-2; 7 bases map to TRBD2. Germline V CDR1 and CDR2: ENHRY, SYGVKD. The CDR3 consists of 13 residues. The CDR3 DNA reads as TGTGCCATTGCGGGAGTAGGGACCGGGGAGCTGCTTTTT. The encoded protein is CAIAGVGTGELLF.

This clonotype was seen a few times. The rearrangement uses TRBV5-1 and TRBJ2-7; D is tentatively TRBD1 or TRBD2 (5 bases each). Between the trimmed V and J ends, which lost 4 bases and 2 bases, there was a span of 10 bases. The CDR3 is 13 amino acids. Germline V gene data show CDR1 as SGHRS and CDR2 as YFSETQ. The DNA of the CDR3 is TGCGCCAGCAGCAAGGGACGCGCCTACGAGCAGTACTTC. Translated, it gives CASSKGRAYEQYF.

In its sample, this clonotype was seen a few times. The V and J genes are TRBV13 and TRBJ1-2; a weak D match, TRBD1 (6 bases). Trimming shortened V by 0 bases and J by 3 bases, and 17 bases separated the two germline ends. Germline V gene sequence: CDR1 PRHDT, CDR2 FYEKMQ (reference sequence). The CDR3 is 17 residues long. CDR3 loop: CASSLGPGADDHYGYTF. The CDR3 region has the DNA TGTGCCAGCAGCTTAGGCCCAGGGGCGGATGACCACTATGGCTACACCTTC.

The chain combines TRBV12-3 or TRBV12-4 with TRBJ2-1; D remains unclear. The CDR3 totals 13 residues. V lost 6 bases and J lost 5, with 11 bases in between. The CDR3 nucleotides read TGTGCCAGCAGCCAGAGGACGGACAATGAGCAGTTCTTC. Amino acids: CASSQRTDNEQFF.

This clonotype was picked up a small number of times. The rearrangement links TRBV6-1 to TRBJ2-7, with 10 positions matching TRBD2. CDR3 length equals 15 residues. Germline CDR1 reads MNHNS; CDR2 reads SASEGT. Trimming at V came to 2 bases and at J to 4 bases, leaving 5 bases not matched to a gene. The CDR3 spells CASSELAGVLYEQYF. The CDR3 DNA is TGTGCCAGCAGTGAACTAGCGGGAGTCTTGTACGAGCAGTACTTC.

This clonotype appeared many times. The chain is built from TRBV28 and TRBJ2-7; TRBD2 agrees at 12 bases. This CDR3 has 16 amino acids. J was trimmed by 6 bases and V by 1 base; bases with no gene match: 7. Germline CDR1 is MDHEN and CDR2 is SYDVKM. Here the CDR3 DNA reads TGTGCCAGCAGTTTATTTCGACTAGCGGGAGTCTCCGAGCAGTACTTC. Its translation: CASSLFRLAGVSEQYF.

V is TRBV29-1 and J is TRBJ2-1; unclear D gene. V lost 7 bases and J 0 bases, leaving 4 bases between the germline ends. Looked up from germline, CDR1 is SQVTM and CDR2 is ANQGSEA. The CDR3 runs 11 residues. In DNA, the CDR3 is TGCAGCGCGAGCTCCTACAATGAGCAGTTCTTC. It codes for CSASSYNEQFF.

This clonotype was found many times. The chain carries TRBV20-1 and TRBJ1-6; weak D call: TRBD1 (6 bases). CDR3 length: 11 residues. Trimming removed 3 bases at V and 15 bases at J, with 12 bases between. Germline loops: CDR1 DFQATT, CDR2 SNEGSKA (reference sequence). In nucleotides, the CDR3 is TGCAGTGCTAGGCAGGGGTGGAACCTCCACTTT. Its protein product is CSARQGWNLHF.

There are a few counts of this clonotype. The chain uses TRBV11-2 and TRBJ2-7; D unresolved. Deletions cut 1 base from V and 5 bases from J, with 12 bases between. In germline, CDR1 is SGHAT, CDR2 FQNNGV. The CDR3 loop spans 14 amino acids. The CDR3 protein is CASSLGPGIHEQYF. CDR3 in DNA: TGTGCCAGCAGCTTAGGGCCGGGTATCCACGAGCAGTACTTC.